These 24 T cell receptor beta chains were all obtained from the same sample, sequenced in a study of blood T cells in healthy people across ages. Primed by a sample-barcoded 5' primer and a J-beta primer mix, a second PCR proceeded for about 6 to 11 cycles. TCRdb passed the 5' RACE reads through MiXCR, listing each CDR3 protein once. The sample lists about 1.4 million distinct CDR3 sequences; roughly 60% were seen once. The sequencing sample was made of blood. Receptor source: a man aged 18 to 30 in good health.

J is TRBJ2-4 and V is TRBV13; 11 bases agree with TRBD2. CDR1 PRHDT and CDR2 FYEKMQ come from the germline V gene (reference sequence). This CDR3 is 17 amino acids long. The V gene end was trimmed by 5 bases and the J gene end by 2 bases; junction bases not matched to a gene: 8. The DNA of the CDR3 is TGTGCCAGCAGCACTCTTGGGACTAGCGGATCCAAAAACATTCAGTACTTC. This codes for CASSTLGTSGSKNIQYF.

In this sample, this clonotype turned up a few times. This chain connects TRBV7-2 to TRBJ2-3; weak D call: TRBD1 (5 bases). V dropped 5 bases and J dropped 1 base, with 22 bases sitting between them. This CDR3 region has 18 residues. Germline V lookup: CDR1 SGHTA, CDR2 FQGNSA. The CDR3 coding sequence is TGTGCCAGCAGCGTCCTCGGTTTTGTTACAGGACGCACAGATACGCAGTATTTT. It encodes CASSVLGFVTGRTDTQYF.

The rearrangement joins TRBV4-1 to TRBJ2-3; D remains ambiguous. Germline V gene data show CDR1 as MGHRA and CDR2 as YSYEKL. V shed 0 bases and J shed 4 bases, with 8 bases lying between them. The CDR3 extends over 14 amino acids. The CDR3 DNA reads TGCGCCAGCAGCCAAGATCGCTTACCAGATACGCAGTATTTT. Its protein product is CASSQDRLPDTQYF.

V and J are TRBV20-1 and TRBJ1-2; D is uncertain. V lost 3 bases and J 6 bases, leaving 11 bases between the germline ends. The CDR3 length is 12 residues. The germline CDR1 and CDR2 sequences are DFQATT and SNEGSKA (reference sequence). For the CDR3, the DNA is TGCAGTGCTAGGTTAACCCTAGATGGCTACACCTTC. Translating it yields CSARLTLDGYTF.

The chain recombines TRBV7-2 with TRBJ1-2; TRBD1 might be the D (5 bases). Germline assignment: CDR1 SGHTA and CDR2 FQGNSA. Trimming pared 2 bases from V and 4 bases from J, leaving 11 bases between. The CDR3 is 14 residues long. CDR3 nucleotides: TGTGCCAGCAGCTTATCTCCGGGGACCTATGGCTACACCTTC. It yields the protein CASSLSPGTYGYTF. Full variable domain (rest looked up from reference TRBV7-2 and TRBJ1-2): GAGVSQSPSNKVTEKGKDVELRCDPISGHTALYWYRQSLGQGLEFLIYFQGNSAPDKSGLPSDRFSAERTGGSVSTLTIQRTQQEDSAVYLCASSLSPGTYGYTFGSGTRLTVV.

This clonotype came up many times. V is TRBV4-1 and J is TRBJ2-1; D remains unclear. The CDR3 totals 14 residues. Germline lookup yields CDR1 MGHRA and CDR2 YSYEKL. The ends were cut back, 1 base at V and 5 bases at J, with 9 bases in the middle. The DNA for the CDR3 is TGCGCCAGCAGCCAAGTGGCCGACCACAATGAGCAGTTCTTC. As protein: CASSQVADHNEQFF.

The chain links TRBV2 to TRBJ1-2; D is unclear. Germline values: CDR1 SNHLY, CDR2 FYNNEI. Between the trimmed V and J ends, which lost 6 bases and 0 bases, there was a span of 14 bases. The CDR3 runs 15 residues. The CDR3 spells CASRAIDGPNYGYTF. In DNA form, the CDR3 reads TGTGCCAGCAGAGCCATCGACGGGCCTAACTATGGCTACACCTTC.

V is TRBV27 and J is TRBJ1-1, with TRBD1 as a possible D gene (6 bases). V lost 4 bases, J lost 4 bases, and 13 bases lay in between. The CDR3 is 14 amino acids. Germline V CDR1 and CDR2: MNHEY, SMNVEV (reference sequence). CDR3 sequence reads: CASSSRQASTEAFF. In DNA form, the CDR3 reads TGTGCCAGCAGTTCTAGACAGGCCTCCACTGAAGCTTTCTTT.

The J gene is TRBJ2-5, the V gene TRBV15, with D possibly TRBD1 on 5 matching bases. Germline CDR1 and CDR2: LNHNV and YYDKDF (reference sequence). The V end lost 6 bases, the J end lost 6 bases, and 11 bases lay between the germline ends. The CDR3 extends over 12 amino acids. CDR3 protein: CATSGKGKTQYF. In DNA form, the CDR3 reads TGTGCCACCAGTGGCAAGGGGAAGACCCAGTACTTC.

J is TRBJ2-5 and V is TRBV28, with D perhaps given as TRBD1 or TRBD2 (5 bases each). The germline gives CDR1 MDHEN, CDR2 SYDVKM. This CDR3 contains 15 residues. V was trimmed by 5 bases and J by 5 bases, leaving 18 bases between them. CDR3 sequence reads: CASSPPPGTSETQYF. The CDR3 nucleotides read TGTGCCAGCAGTCCGCCCCCCGGGACGTCGGAGACCCAGTACTTC. Variable domain in full (rest from reference TRBV28 and TRBJ2-5): DVKVTQSSRYLVKRTGEKVFLECVQDMDHENMFWYRQDPGLGLRLIYFSYDVKMKEKGDIPEGYSVSREKKERFSLILESASTNQTSMYLCASSPPPGTSETQYFGPGTRLLVL.

CDR3 DNA sequence: TGCGCCAGCAGCCAAGATAGAGACTACCAAGAGACCCAGTACTTC. It specifies CASSQDRDYQETQYF. V usage is TRBV4-1 and J usage is TRBJ2-5; D not certain. V was shortened by 0 bases and J by 0 bases, with 8 bases between the two germline ends. This CDR3 is built from 15 residues. Per germline, CDR1 MGHRA and CDR2 YSYEKL.

A remark on this clonotype: Germline is not matched at one junction end, which may reflect a read error. V gene TRBV29-1 combines with J gene TRBJ1-2; D not resolved. CDR1 SQVTM and CDR2 ANQGSEA come from the germline V gene. CDR3 length: 12 residues. The CDR3, as DNA: TGCCGCGTTGAATTTCTAGGGATTGGCTACACCTTC. It specifies CRVEFLGIGYTF.

This clonotype was picked up a small number of times. V is TRBV27 and J is TRBJ2-3, with TRBD2 as a possible D gene (5 bases). Trimming cost V 2 bases and J 6 bases, with 18 bases left between them. The CDR3 is 16 amino acids. Germline V CDR1 and CDR2: MNHEY, SMNVEV (reference sequence). CDR3 amino acids: CASSLASSGPWDTQYF. Here the CDR3 DNA reads TGTGCCAGCAGTTTAGCGTCGAGCGGCCCCTGGGATACGCAGTATTTT.

The chain has TRBV6-2 or TRBV6-3 and TRBJ1-1, with TRBD1 as a possible D gene (6 bases). Germline loops: CDR1 MNHEY, CDR2 SVGEGT. The CDR3 has 15 residues. V was shortened by 4 bases and J by 2 bases, with 14 bases between the two germline ends. The DNA of the CDR3 is TGTGCCAGCAGTTCCCTACAGGGTATTAACACTGAAGCTTTCTTT. It is translated as CASSSLQGINTEAFF.

The V call is TRBV2, the J call TRBJ1-6; no reliable D call. Per germline, CDR1 SNHLY and CDR2 FYNNEI. The CDR3 loop spans 14 amino acids. Trimming took 4 bases from V and 10 from J, leaving 14 bases between them. For the CDR3, the DNA is TGTGCCAGCAGTGGAACCGGGCAGTCCTCACCCCTCCACTTT. Protein: CASSGTGQSSPLHF.

This clonotype was seen a few times. V gene TRBV5-6 combines with J gene TRBJ1-2; D ambiguous. The V gene lost 0 bases and the J gene lost 6 bases, with 15 bases spanning the gap. CDR3 length equals 15 residues. CDR1 and CDR2 from the germline V gene are SGHDT and YYEEEE. The CDR3 spells CASSLVPGRQDGYTF. The CDR3 DNA follows: TGTGCCAGCAGCTTGGTCCCAGGTCGCCAGGATGGCTACACCTTC.

This clonotype has a handful of counts. The CDR3 loop reads CASSQTYMGDDGGYTF. The CDR3 DNA follows: TGTGCCAGCAGCCAAACCTACATGGGGGACGACGGTGGCTACACCTTC. This sequence joins TRBV16 and TRBJ1-2; the D gene is possibly TRBD1 (5 bases). The germline V gene has CDR1 KGHSY and CDR2 FQNENV. The germline V and J ends were trimmed by 2 bases and 7 bases, with 20 bases remaining between them. This CDR3 spans 16 amino acids.

The gene calls are TRBV25-1 and TRBJ1-2; tentatively, D is TRBD1 (5 bases). Germline lookup yields CDR1 MGHDK and CDR2 SYGVNS. The CDR3 spans 14 residues. V lost 5 bases and J 9 bases, leaving 19 bases between the germline ends. This CDR3 reads CASSTPGQGLRYTF. The CDR3 DNA sequence: TGTGCCAGCAGTACCCCAGGACAAGGCCTCCGCTACACCTTC.

CDR3 sequence reads: CASSPTGSLMAEQYF. Here the CDR3 DNA reads TGTGCCAGCAGCCCCACAGGGTCCCTCATGGCCGAGCAGTACTTC. The chain combines TRBV3-1 with TRBJ2-5; D is perhaps TRBD1 (6 bases). The assigned J gene may be wrong: the sequence end matches TRBJ2-7 better. The CDR3 length is 15 residues. Germline CDR1 LGHDT, CDR2 YNNKEL (reference sequence).

The rearrangement uses TRBV30 and TRBJ1-2, with D maybe TRBD1 (5 bases). CDR3 length equals 11 residues. The V end lost 4 bases, the J end lost 7 bases, and 10 bases lay between the germline ends. Germline V gene sequence: CDR1 GTSNPN, CDR2 SVGIG (reference sequence). CDR3 sequence: CAWTSGLGYTF. DNA of the CDR3: TGTGCCTGGACATCAGGGCTTGGCTACACCTTC. Combining the CDR3 with reference TRBV30 and TRBJ1-2 gives the whole variable domain SQTIHQWPATLVQPVGSPLSLECTVEGTSNPNLYWYRQAAGRGLQLLFYSVGIGQISSEVPQNLSASRPQDRQFILSSKKLLLSDSGFYLCAWTSGLGYTFGSGTRLTVV.

This sequence joins TRBV21-1 and TRBJ2-3; the tabulated D call, TRBD2, remains unverified against the DNA. TRBV21-1 is a recognized pseudogene. CDR3 length: 15 residues. CDR3 amino acids: CASPRGRLALDTQYF. CDR3 coding DNA: TGTGCCAGCCCCAGAGGGAGACTAGCGCTAGATACGCAGTATTTT.

V is TRBV12-3 or TRBV12-4 and J is TRBJ1-4; D is possibly TRBD1 (6 bases). V lost 5 bases to trimming and J lost 6 bases, with 16 bases between them. CDR3 size: 15 residues. The CDR3 region has the DNA TGTGCCAGCAGTCCCACACAGGGCACCTATGAAAAACTGTTTTTT. Amino acid sequence: CASSPTQGTYEKLFF.

The rearrangement links TRBV20-1 to TRBJ2-5; D might be TRBD2 (5 bases). Trimming removed 3 bases at V and 1 base at J, with 12 bases between. Germline CDR1 reads DFQATT; CDR2 reads SNEGSKA (reference sequence). The length of the CDR3 is 14 residues. The CDR3 DNA reads as TGCAGTGCTAGGGGGATTGGAGGCCAAGAGACCCAGTACTTC. It codes for CSARGIGGQETQYF.

V usage is TRBV5-1 and J usage is TRBJ2-3, with D perhaps matching TRBD1 (6 bases). The V end was cut by 6 bases, the J end by 0 bases, with 14 bases between. The CDR3 is made up of 15 amino acids. The V gene's germline CDR1 is SGHRS and CDR2 YFSETQ. The CDR3 bases are TGCGCCAGCACTCCCTTCGGACAGAGCACAGATACGCAGTATTTT. Protein sequence: CASTPFGQSTDTQYF.